Listed here are 16 T cell receptor beta chains from one sample, sequenced in a study of cytomegalovirus exposure and HLA in healthy donors. In the PCR, 60 Vbeta and 13 Jbeta primers were used. Assay used: immunoSEQ multiplex PCR; TCRdb lists only in-frame clones, some missing. The table records 100,000 to 150,000 clones, roughly 77% of them present only once. Input material: PBMCs. The receptor set was obtained from a woman in her thirties or forties in good health and CMV-seropositive.

This clone appeared once. The chain is built from TRBV5-1 and TRBJ2-1, with 9 positions matching TRBD2. V trimming: 4 bases; J trimming: 10 bases; junction bases outside the gene matches: 12. Germline CDR1 reads SGHRS; CDR2 reads YFSETQ. This CDR3 has 15 residues. The CDR3 region is CASSHDAGGGREQFF. The CDR3 DNA follows: TGCGCCAGCAGCCACGACGCGGGAGGGGGCAGGGAGCAGTTCTTC.

CDR3 region: CASSPGGEGIGEQYF. CDR3 in DNA: TGTGCCAGCAGTCCAGGGGGAGAGGGGATTGGCGAGCAGTACTTC. The chain couples TRBV28 to TRBJ2-7; TRBD1 matches at 7 bases. Germline lookup yields CDR1 MDHEN and CDR2 SYDVKM. This CDR3 comprises 15 residues. Unmatched junction bases numbered 13, after V lost 5 bases and J lost 6 bases.

The J gene is TRBJ2-1, the V gene TRBV27; 8 bases align to TRBD2. J gave up 15 bases and V 6 bases, and 13 bases lay outside the gene matches. The CDR3 runs to 13 residues. The germline V gene has CDR1 MNHEY and CDR2 SMNVEV (reference sequence). In nucleotides, the CDR3 is TGTGCCAGCAGCCCGGGACTAGGAGCCCCCTGGTTCTTC. Residues: CASSPGLGAPWFF.

The V gene is TRBV27, the J gene TRBJ2-2; tentative D call: TRBD2 (6 bases). V was clipped by 4 bases and J by 2 bases, with 8 bases between them. The CDR3 totals 14 residues. Germline V lookup: CDR1 MNHEY, CDR2 SMNVEV (reference sequence). CDR3 loop: CASSWGLNTGELFF. CDR3 nucleotide sequence: TGTGCCAGCAGTTGGGGACTCAACACCGGGGAGCTGTTTTTT.

This chain uses TRBV6-1 with TRBJ2-3, with 8 bases lining up with TRBD2. The CDR3 runs 14 residues. The germline V gene has CDR1 MNHNS and CDR2 SASEGT. Trimming cost V 6 bases and J 2 bases; bases outside gene matches: 4. CDR3: CASSVAGITDTQYF. In DNA form, the CDR3 reads TGTGCCAGCAGCGTAGCGGGAATCACAGATACGCAGTATTTT.

This clone came up once. V gene TRBV7-9 combines with J gene TRBJ2-2; TRBD1 agrees at 7 bases. V shed 3 bases, J shed 3 bases, and the junction held 1 base outside the gene matches. The CDR3 loop spans 14 amino acids. Germline loops: CDR1 SEHNR, CDR2 FQNEAQ (reference sequence). The CDR3 protein is CASSLGQYTGELFF. The CDR3 coding sequence is TGTGCCAGCAGCTTGGGACAGTACACCGGGGAGCTGTTTTTT.

The chain couples TRBV5-1 to TRBJ1-6, with D possibly TRBD1 on 6 matching bases. The CDR3 sequence is 14 residues long. The germline V and J ends were trimmed by 0 bases and 9 bases, with 10 bases remaining between them. Germline CDR1 is SGHRS and CDR2 is YFSETQ. The CDR3 is CASSLGQGSSPLHF. In DNA form, the CDR3 reads TGCGCCAGCAGCTTGGGGCAGGGGAGTTCACCCCTCCACTTT.

J is TRBJ2-3 and V is TRBV6-1; perhaps TRBD2 as D (5 bases). Trimming took off 6 bases at V and 1 base at J, with 11 bases between the two ends. This CDR3 region has 14 residues. Germline loops: CDR1 MNHNS, CDR2 SASEGT. The CDR3 sequence: CASRTPGGTDTQYF. The CDR3 coding sequence is TGTGCCAGCAGGACCCCCGGGGGCACAGATACGCAGTATTTT.

This clone appeared a single time. The V call is TRBV6-6, the J call TRBJ1-1; 7 nucleotides line up with TRBD1. There are 13 residues in the CDR3. The V and J ends lost 4 bases and 8 bases, in that order; junction bases with no gene match: 7. Germline CDR1 and CDR2: MNHNY and SVGAGI (reference sequence). The CDR3, as DNA: TGTGCCAGCAGTTTTCGACAGGGCGGAGAAGCTTTCTTT. The encoded protein is CASSFRQGGEAFF.

Comment on this clone: Other DNA sequences in the same sample also yield this CDR3. This chain connects TRBV7-2 to TRBJ2-1; 11 bases map to TRBD2. The CDR3 runs 15 residues. CDR1 SGHTA and CDR2 FQGNSA come from the germline V gene. Trimming at V came to 4 bases and at J to 6 bases, leaving 5 bases not matched to a gene. CDR3 in DNA: TGTGCCAGCAGCTCGACTAGCGGGGTCCTCAATGAGCAGTTCTTC. Residues: CASSSTSGVLNEQFF.

The rearrangement links TRBV2 to TRBJ2-3, with 8 bases matching TRBD2. The CDR3 length is 13 residues. The ends lost 10 bases at V and 4 bases at J; junction bases unmatched: 7. Germline CDR1 SNHLY, CDR2 FYNNEI. CDR3 region: CANKPGGSDTQYF. The CDR3 region has the DNA TGTGCCAACAAACCGGGAGGGTCAGATACGCAGTATTTT. The complete variable domain, with remaining parts taken from reference TRBV2 and TRBJ2-3, reads EPEVTQTPSHQVTQMGQEVILRCVPISNHLYFYWYRQILGQKVEFLVSFYNNEISEKSEIFDDQFSVERPDGSNFTLKIRSTKLEDSAMYFCANKPGGSDTQYFGPGTRLTVL.

The genes are TRBV4-1 and TRBJ2-1; 9 bases line up with TRBD2. The V gene's germline CDR1 is MGHRA and CDR2 YSYEKL. The CDR3 sequence is 16 residues long. V lost 3 bases, J lost 8 bases, and 11 bases stayed unmatched. Here the CDR3 reads CASSQQWGGRGDEQFF. DNA for the CDR3: TGCGCCAGCAGCCAGCAATGGGGCGGGAGGGGCGATGAGCAGTTCTTC.

The chain uses TRBV7-4 and TRBJ1-3, with 8 bases aligning to TRBD1. V lost 5 bases, J lost 0 bases, and 9 bases stayed unmatched. This CDR3 is built from 17 residues. Germline V lookup: CDR1 SGHVT, CDR2 SQSDAQ. CDR3 coding DNA: TGTGCCAGCAGCACAGCAGGGGGCCGAAGCTCTGGAAACACCATATATTTT. This translates into CASSTAGGRSSGNTIYF.

This clone was detected once. The V and J genes are TRBV19 and TRBJ2-5, with 11 bases identical to TRBD1. The CDR3 sequence is 14 residues long. V dropped 9 bases and J dropped 5; count of bases not matched to a gene: 8. The germline V gene encodes CDR1 LNHDA and CDR2 SQIVND (reference sequence). The CDR3 DNA reads TGTGCCAGCCGCAGGACAGGGGGCGGGGAGACCCAGTACTTC. Protein product: CASRRTGGGETQYF.

The chain employs TRBV5-6 and TRBJ1-6, with a possible D match to TRBD1 (5 bases). This CDR3 has 15 amino acids. The V end was cut by 3 bases, the J end by 7 bases, with 14 bases between. Germline-derived CDR1 and CDR2 are SGHDT and YYEEEE. DNA for the CDR3: TGTGCCAGCAGCTACAACCCAGGGATGAATTCACCCCTCCACTTT. Protein product: CASSYNPGMNSPLHF. Supplemented by reference TRBV5-6 and TRBJ1-6, the full variable domain reads DAGVTQSPTHLIKTRGQQVTLRCSPKSGHDTVSWYQQALGQGPQFIFQYYEEEERQRGNFPDRFSGHQFPNYSSELNVNALLLGDSALYLCASSYNPGMNSPLHFGNGTRLTVT.

The genes are TRBV12-5 and TRBJ1-4; D possibly corresponds to TRBD1 (5 bases). Germline V lookup: CDR1 LGHNT, CDR2 FRNRAP. This CDR3 spans 15 amino acids. Trimming took off 7 bases at V and 3 bases at J, with 15 bases between the two ends. CDR3: CASVTGGSSNEKLFF. The CDR3 region has the DNA TGTGCTAGTGTTACAGGCGGATCTTCTAATGAAAAACTGTTTTTT.